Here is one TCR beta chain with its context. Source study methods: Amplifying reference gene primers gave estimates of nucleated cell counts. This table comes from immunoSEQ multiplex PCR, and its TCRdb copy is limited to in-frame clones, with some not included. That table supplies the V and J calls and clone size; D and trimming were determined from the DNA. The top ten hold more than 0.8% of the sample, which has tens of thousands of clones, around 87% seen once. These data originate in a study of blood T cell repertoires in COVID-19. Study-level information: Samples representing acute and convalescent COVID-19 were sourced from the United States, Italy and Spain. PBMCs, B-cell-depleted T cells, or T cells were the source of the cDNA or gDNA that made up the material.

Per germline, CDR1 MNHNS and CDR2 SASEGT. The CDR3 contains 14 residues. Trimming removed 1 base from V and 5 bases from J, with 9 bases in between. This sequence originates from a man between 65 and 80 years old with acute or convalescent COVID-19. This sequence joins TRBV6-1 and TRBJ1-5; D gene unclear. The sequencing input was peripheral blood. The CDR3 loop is CASSEGWGDQPQHF. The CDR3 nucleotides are TGTGCCAGCAGTGAAGGTTGGGGAGATCAGCCCCAGCATTTT.